The clone carrying this TCR beta chain was found a few times. Clones were read by immunoSEQ multiplex PCR, and TCRdb kept only the in-frame ones, dropping some. The sample contains more than 85,000 clones, more than 65% of which appear only once. V was cut by 0 bases and J by 5 bases, with 8 bases left in between. This CDR3 contains 13 residues. The germline CDR1 and CDR2 sequences are GTSNPN and SVGIG (reference sequence). The sample originates from a study of blood T cell repertoires in COVID-19. At the level of the study: Samples taken during acute and convalescent COVID-19 were collected in the United States, Italy and Spain. Sources were T cells, B-cell-depleted T cells, or PBMCs; the material itself was cDNA or gDNA.

This receptor was identified in a woman of 80 years or more with active or convalescent COVID-19. The sequenced sample was peripheral blood. The chain joins TRBV30 to TRBJ1-5, with D possibly TRBD1 on 5 matching bases. Here the CDR3 reads CAWSVSRDQPQHF. Here the CDR3 DNA reads TGTGCCTGGAGTGTTTCCAGGGATCAGCCCCAGCATTTT.